Presented here are 10 T cell receptor beta chains from one specimen sequenced in a study of T-cell memory formation after mild COVID-19. TCRdb analysed the 5' RACE reads with MiXCR anew, one entry per CDR3 protein. Of over 300,000 distinct CDR3 sequences listed, more than 20% are singletons. Sequenced material: PBMCs or a T cell subset sorted from them (not recorded which). These receptors all come from a man in his late teens or twenties who had mild COVID-19 (a few samples of this study predate the infection). Cell type and time point are not known.

This clonotype was counted only a few times. The V call is TRBV7-8, the J call TRBJ2-2; D possibly matches TRBD1 or TRBD2 (5 bases each). The CDR3 consists of 16 residues. Looked up from germline, CDR1 is SGHVS and CDR2 is FQNEAQ. The V end was cut by 1 base, the J end by 1 base, with 10 bases between. The CDR3: CASSLERGWNTGELFF. The DNA for the CDR3 is TGTGCCAGCAGCTTAGAGAGGGGCTGGAACACCGGGGAGCTGTTTTTT.

The chain employs TRBV21-1 and TRBJ2-2; the table's D call, TRBD1, has no DNA check behind it. TRBV21-1 is deemed a pseudogene. The CDR3 has 15 amino acids. The CDR3 sequence is CASSPGTGSTGELFF. The CDR3 DNA sequence: TGTGCCAGCAGCCCCGGGACAGGGTCCACCGGGGAGCTGTTTTTT.

This clonotype was recorded a few times. V and J are TRBV4-2 and TRBJ2-1; 11 bases are shared with TRBD2. The germline gives CDR1 LGHNA, CDR2 YNFKEQ. This CDR3 region has 16 residues. The trim removed 0 bases at V and 4 bases at J, leaving 2 bases unmatched. The CDR3 region is CASSQDTSGGYNEQFF. The DNA of the CDR3 is TGTGCCAGCAGCCAAGATACTAGCGGGGGATACAATGAGCAGTTCTTC.

A remark on this clonotype: One end of the junction is discordant with germline, which a read error may explain. CDR3 loop: CASSEGGHSTNTQYF. The CDR3 bases are TGTGCCAGCAGTGAAGGGGGACATTCCACAAATACGCAGTATTTT. The chain employs TRBV2 and TRBJ2-3, with TRBD1 as a possible D gene (6 bases). Germline lookup yields CDR1 SNHLY and CDR2 FYNNEI. The CDR3 spans 15 residues. Combining the CDR3 with reference TRBV2 and TRBJ2-3 gives the whole variable domain EPEVTQTPSHQVTQMGQEVILRCVPISNHLYFYWYRQILGQKVEFLVSFYNNEISEKSEIFDDQFSVERPDGSNFTLKIRSTKLEDSAMYFCASSEGGHSTNTQYFGPGTRLTVL.

This sequence joins TRBV5-6 and TRBJ2-1; D is possibly TRBD1 (6 bases). The CDR3 runs to 14 residues. The germline V gene encodes CDR1 SGHDT and CDR2 YYEEEE. V shed 0 bases and J shed 10 bases, with 14 bases lying between them. In DNA form, the CDR3 reads TGTGCCAGCAGCTTGGCTGGGACATTACGGGAGCAGTTCTTC. It is translated as CASSLAGTLREQFF.

This clonotype has just a few counts. The chain carries TRBV19 and TRBJ2-5, with TRBD2 identical over 10 bases. Germline trimming cut 7 bases from V and 3 bases from J; bases unmatched to any gene: 2. Germline V CDR1 and CDR2: LNHDA, SQIVND (reference sequence). CDR3 length: 13 residues. CDR3 DNA sequence: TGTGCCAGTACCGGACTAGCGGAAGAGACCCAGTACTTC. It translates to CASTGLAEETQYF.

The CDR3 DNA reads as TGTGCCAGCAGCTCAAAGCAAGAGACCCAGTACTTC. It specifies CASSSKQETQYF. This rearrangement joins TRBV5-4 to TRBJ2-5; D is ambiguous. In germline, CDR1 is SGHNT, CDR2 YYREEE (reference sequence). V lost 3 bases and J lost 2, with 5 bases in between. The CDR3 is 12 amino acids.

This clonotype was seen many times. The chain joins TRBV7-3 to TRBJ2-7; unclear D gene. With 4 bases removed from V and 4 bases from J, the gap between germline ends came to 11 bases. CDR1 SGHTA and CDR2 FQGTGA come from the germline V gene. This CDR3 has 13 residues. This CDR3 is CASSSADGYEQYF. The DNA of the CDR3 is TGTGCCAGCAGCTCCGCAGACGGTTACGAGCAGTACTTC.

The CDR3 protein is CAVPQDGGHGANVLTF. The CDR3 region has the DNA TGTGCCGTTCCCCAAGACGGGGGGCATGGGGCCAACGTCCTGACTTTC. V and J are TRBV7-9 and TRBJ2-6; tentatively, D is TRBD2 (7 bases). Trimming cost V 11 bases and J 3 bases, with 20 bases left between them. CDR3 length: 16 amino acids. CDR1 and CDR2 from the germline V gene are SEHNR and FQNEAQ (reference sequence).

This clonotype was seen only a few times. This sequence joins TRBV4-1 and TRBJ2-1; TRBD2 agrees at 12 bases. V lost 1 base and J lost 5; bases outside the gene matches: 6. The CDR3 has 17 residues. The germline V gene encodes CDR1 MGHRA and CDR2 YSYEKL. The CDR3 spells CASSQGPSGGANNEQFF. In DNA form, the CDR3 reads TGCGCCAGCAGCCAAGGTCCTAGCGGGGGGGCGAACAATGAGCAGTTCTTC.